This T cell receptor beta chain was identified in a study of T cells in Graves' hyperthyroidism and ophthalmopathy. In the study overall: It was at initial diagnosis, before any treatment, that peripheral blood was collected.

Amplification of TCR beta CDR3 regions used RNA as the template. The primer set for the first-round RT-PCR of the TCR CDR3 was HTBI. TCRdb called the multiplex PCR reads again in MiXCR, with one record for every CDR3 protein. Among about 530,000 distinct CDR3 sequences listed, roughly a sixth were seen once. This clonotype has only a few counts. Ophthalmopathy in the patients scored at least 3 on Clinical Activity Score and at least 4 on NOSPECS grade, lasting under 3 months. Germline CDR1 is SGHVS and CDR2 is FQNEAQ. The CDR3 has 17 residues. Germline trimming cut 6 bases from V and 5 bases from J; bases unmatched to any gene: 9.

This TCR was recovered from a woman between 18 and 29 years old with Graves' ophthalmopathy. The rearrangement joins TRBV7-8 to TRBJ2-2; 13 positions match TRBD2. What was sequenced was blood. For the CDR3, the DNA is TGTGCCAGCAGGGGCTCCGGGACTAGCGGGATGACCGGGGAGCTGTTTTTT. Its protein product is CASRGSGTSGMTGELFF.